The clone carrying this T cell receptor (beta chain) was detected ten times or more. Its antigen is not identified. TCR beta libraries were made by quantitative 5'-RACE with molecular barcodes. From the 5' RACE reads, TCRdb called clonotypes with MiXCR, one entry per CDR3 protein. The sample has some 840,000 distinct CDR3 sequences, 10% to 15% seen once; the top ten hold 0.51%. V lost 0 bases to trimming and J lost 0 bases, with 7 bases between them. Per the germline V gene, CDR1 is SGHRS and CDR2 is YFSETQ. The CDR3 consists of 15 residues. These data are taken from a study of CD8 T cells in ankylosing spondylitis. Points from the study as a whole: Seven or eight highly homologous variants formed a TCR beta motif that appeared characteristic of ankylosing spondylitis blood.

Sequenced: blood, either unsorted or a sorted T cell fraction (not recorded which). The chain carries TRBV5-1 and TRBJ2-1; D is ambiguous. The receptor was derived from a male donor with ankylosing spondylitis. The CDR3 loop reads CASSLGRISYNEQFF. CDR3 DNA sequence: TGCGCCAGCAGCTTGGGCAGGATCTCCTACAATGAGCAGTTCTTC.